A single sample is the source of the 21 T cell receptor beta chains below, sequenced in a study of T cells after yellow fever vaccination. In TCRdb, the 5' RACE reads were re-called with MiXCR into one record per CDR3 protein. Seen here are about 320,000 distinct CDR3 sequences, approximately 4.3% observed once, and the top ten hold approximately 19%. The sample consisted of PBMCs, taken 15 days after the yellow fever booster vaccination. These receptors all stem from a man aged 18 to 30 who received the YFV17D yellow fever vaccine.

This clonotype came up many times. The chain has TRBV6-5 and TRBJ2-1, with D hard to call. The CDR3 contains 15 residues. The germline V and J ends were trimmed by 7 bases and 0 bases, with 13 bases remaining between them. In germline, CDR1 is MNHEY, CDR2 SVGAGI. This chain's CDR3 is CASNKGESSYNEQFF. The CDR3 nucleotides read TGTGCCAGCAACAAAGGAGAGAGCTCCTACAATGAGCAGTTCTTC.

This clonotype was seen more than once but under ten times. This chain links TRBV20-1 with TRBJ2-3, with 11 bases lining up with TRBD2. Germline V gene sequence: CDR1 DFQATT, CDR2 SNEGSKA (reference sequence). The CDR3 spans 14 residues. Losses at the gene ends were 6 bases for V and 5 bases for J; bases not matched to a gene: 7. As DNA, the CDR3 is TGCAGTGCGTCTACTAGCGGGGGAGAAGATACGCAGTATTTT. This codes for CSASTSGGEDTQYF.

This clonotype was seen more than once but under ten times. Here the CDR3 reads CASSNRQGATEAFF. DNA of the CDR3: TGTGCCAGCAGCAACCGACAGGGAGCCACTGAAGCTTTCTTT. The V call is TRBV12-3 or TRBV12-4, the J call TRBJ1-1, with 7 bases identical to TRBD1. V shed 6 bases and J 4 bases; nucleotides not matched to a gene: 8. The CDR3 totals 14 residues.

The CDR3 reads CAWSSTSWNQPQHF. The CDR3 DNA reads as TGTGCCTGGAGCAGCACGAGTTGGAATCAGCCCCAGCATTTT. The rearrangement joins TRBV30 to TRBJ1-5; D unclear. The germline V gene has CDR1 GTSNPN and CDR2 SVGIG (reference sequence). This CDR3 spans 14 amino acids. Trimming removed 3 bases from V and 4 bases from J, with 13 bases in between.

This clonotype was picked up many times. This sequence joins TRBV5-1 and TRBJ1-4, with 8 bases that match TRBD1. CDR3 length equals 17 residues. V shed 4 bases, J shed 3 bases, and the junction held 11 bases outside the gene matches. CDR1 is SGHRS, CDR2 YFSETQ, per germline. In DNA, the CDR3 is TGCGCCAGCAGCCCCCACGGACAGGGAACGCCTAATGAAAAACTGTTTTTT. It encodes CASSPHGQGTPNEKLFF.

To note about this clonotype: A much more abundant neighbour one base away suggests this may be a read error. The rearrangement joins TRBV20-1 to TRBJ1-2, with 8 bases that match TRBD1. In germline, CDR1 is DFQATT, CDR2 SNEGSKA (reference sequence). CDR3 size: 14 residues. CDR3: CSAIQGAANYGFTF. Written as DNA, the CDR3 is TGCAGTGCGATCCAGGGGGCAGCTAACTATGGCTTCACCTTC.

This clonotype has just a few counts. J is TRBJ2-7 and V is TRBV15; maybe TRBD2 (5 bases). Germline V gene sequence: CDR1 LNHNV, CDR2 YYDKDF (reference sequence). This CDR3 has 18 amino acids. V was cut by 3 bases and J by 3 bases, with 24 bases left in between. The CDR3: CATSRSDARVAWGYEQYF. The CDR3, as DNA: TGTGCCACCAGCAGGAGCGATGCGAGGGTCGCTTGGGGCTACGAGCAGTACTTC.

The table lists this clonotype with many counts. The chain links TRBV18 to TRBJ2-7, with 9 positions matching TRBD2. V trimming: 6 bases; J trimming: 2 bases; junction bases outside the gene matches: 11. This CDR3 has 16 amino acids. Germline values: CDR1 KGHSH, CDR2 LQKENI. This chain's CDR3 is CASSPMASGVTYEQYF. The CDR3 DNA reads TGTGCCAGCTCGCCAATGGCTAGCGGGGTAACCTACGAGCAGTACTTC.

Only a few counts were recorded for this clonotype. The genes are TRBV6-1 and TRBJ2-1; D possibly corresponds to TRBD2 (7 bases). The CDR3 is made up of 13 amino acids. Looked up from germline, CDR1 is MNHNS and CDR2 is SASEGT. Trimming removed 2 bases at V and 15 bases at J, with 17 bases between. CDR3 protein: CASSESWGGLPFF. CDR3 bases: TGTGCCAGCAGTGAAAGCTGGGGGGGGCTGCCGTTCTTC.

The chain combines TRBV10-3 with TRBJ1-1; 8 bases are shared with TRBD1. With 6 bases clipped from V and 11 bases from J, the junction kept 11 bases outside the gene matches. Germline V lookup: CDR1 ENHRY, CDR2 SYGVKD. The CDR3 loop spans 13 amino acids. CDR3 sequence: CAIREQGGLGAFF. Here the CDR3 DNA reads TGTGCCATCAGAGAACAGGGGGGACTCGGTGCTTTCTTT.

This clonotype was seen repeatedly, ten times or more. The chain couples TRBV7-9 to TRBJ1-1; weak D call: TRBD1 (6 bases). This CDR3 comprises 13 residues. Per germline, CDR1 SEHNR and CDR2 FQNEAQ (reference sequence). Between the trimmed V and J ends, which lost 1 base and 11 bases, there was a span of 14 bases. The chain's CDR3 is CASSLDAGDRAFF. CDR3 bases: TGTGCCAGCAGCTTAGACGCAGGGGATAGGGCTTTCTTT.

At least ten counts were recorded for this clonotype. The rearrangement uses TRBV7-3 and TRBJ2-5; D perhaps matches TRBD2 (7 bases). The CDR3 totals 15 residues. Germline CDR1 and CDR2: SGHTA and FQGTGA. V lost 5 bases and J lost 2, with 15 bases in between. The CDR3 nucleotides are TGTGCCAGCAGCCGCATGGGGGGGCCGCAAGAGACCCAGTACTTC. Protein product: CASSRMGGPQETQYF.

V gene TRBV28 combines with J gene TRBJ1-2, with 8 bases lining up with TRBD1. The germline V gene has CDR1 MDHEN and CDR2 SYDVKM. This CDR3 comprises 13 residues. V lost 8 bases, J lost 8 bases, and 10 bases stayed unmatched. CDR3 residues: CASLPFRGQGYTF. The CDR3 DNA sequence: TGTGCCAGCCTCCCTTTCAGGGGGCAGGGCTACACCTTC.

There are many counts of this clonotype. This chain joins TRBV19 and TRBJ2-4, with 9 bases fitting TRBD1. Germline trimming cut 1 base from V and 5 bases from J; bases unmatched to any gene: 6. CDR1 and CDR2 (germline): LNHDA, SQIVND (reference sequence). The CDR3 length is 16 residues. CDR3 coding DNA: TGTGCCAGTAGTATAGGGGGACAGGGCTTCGAAAACATTCAGTACTTC. Protein product: CASSIGGQGFENIQYF.

The J gene is TRBJ2-5, the V gene TRBV25-1; TRBD1 aligns across 7 bases. V was pared by 4 bases and J by 5 bases, with 4 bases of the junction left unmatched. The CDR3 covers 13 residues. Germline values: CDR1 MGHDK, CDR2 SYGVNS. The chain's CDR3 is CASSARGMETQYF. The CDR3, as DNA: TGTGCCAGCAGTGCCAGGGGGATGGAGACCCAGTACTTC.

The sample holds a few counts of this clonotype. The chain has TRBV19 and TRBJ1-5, with D uncertain. This CDR3 spans 13 amino acids. V shed 6 bases and J shed 7 bases, with 13 bases lying between them. Germline-derived CDR1 and CDR2 are LNHDA and SQIVND (reference sequence). The CDR3 reads CASRRVEGQPQHF. In DNA form, the CDR3 reads TGTGCCAGTAGACGTGTCGAAGGGCAGCCCCAGCATTTT.

This clonotype was seen repeatedly, ten times or more. The rearrangement uses TRBV7-9 and TRBJ2-1, with 9 bases fitting TRBD1. This CDR3 region has 16 residues. Germline CDR1 reads SEHNR; CDR2 reads FQNEAQ (reference sequence). The V segment lost 1 base and the J segment 7 bases; nucleotides outside the gene matches: 8. Here the CDR3 reads CASSLVWDRVSNEQFF. The CDR3 nucleotides read TGTGCCAGCAGCTTAGTCTGGGACAGGGTATCGAATGAGCAGTTCTTC.

This clonotype was seen ten or more times. The chain combines TRBV7-2 with TRBJ2-7; D is uncertain. V lost 1 base, J lost 1 base, and 20 bases lay in between. The CDR3 is 18 residues long. Germline assignment: CDR1 SGHTA and CDR2 FQGNSA. CDR3 bases: TGTGCCAGCAGCTTAGGGGTTCTAAAGGACCGACGATCCTACGAGCAGTACGTC. This translates into CASSLGVLKDRRSYEQYV.

This clonotype occurred many times. One end of the junction does not line up with germline, which may come from a read error. The chain uses TRBV12-3 or TRBV12-4 and TRBJ2-1; D gene uncertain. CDR3 length: 15 amino acids. CDR3 coding DNA: TGTGCCAGCAGCTTAGATCGGAGCTCCTACAATGAGCAGTTCTTC. Translated: CASSLDRSSYNEQFF.

V gene TRBV3-1 combines with J gene TRBJ1-1; D not resolved. The CDR3 runs 11 residues. Looked up from germline, CDR1 is LGHDT and CDR2 is YNNKEL (reference sequence). Between the trimmed V and J ends, which lost 6 bases and 8 bases, there was a span of 10 bases. DNA for the CDR3: TGTGCCAGCAGGGATGAAGGGGAAGCTTTCTTT. Translation: CASRDEGEAFF.

Ten or more counts support this clonotype. The chain recombines TRBV20-1 with TRBJ1-5; 8 nucleotides agree with TRBD1. This CDR3 region has 14 residues. J lost 2 bases, V lost 1 base, and 1 base had no gene match. CDR1 is DFQATT and CDR2 is SNEGSKA in the germline V gene (reference sequence). DNA for the CDR3: TGCAGTGCTAGAGGGGGACAGGGCAATCAGCCCCAGCATTTT. This codes for CSARGGQGNQPQHF.